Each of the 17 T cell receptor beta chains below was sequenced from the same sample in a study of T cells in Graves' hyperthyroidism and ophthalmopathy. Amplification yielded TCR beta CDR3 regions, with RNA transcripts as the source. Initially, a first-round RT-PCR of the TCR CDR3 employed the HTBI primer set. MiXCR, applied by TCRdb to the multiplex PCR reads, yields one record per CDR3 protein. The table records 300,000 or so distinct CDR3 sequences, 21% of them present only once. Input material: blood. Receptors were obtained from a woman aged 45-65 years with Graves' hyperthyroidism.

This CDR3 reads CASNPSGVPHEQYF. The CDR3, as DNA: TGTGCCAGCAACCCTTCGGGAGTCCCCCACGAGCAGTACTTC. The gene calls are TRBV28 and TRBJ2-7; TRBD2 is a possible D gene (6 bases). Per germline, CDR1 MDHEN and CDR2 SYDVKM. Trimming shortened V by 7 bases and J by 5 bases, and 18 bases separated the two germline ends. CDR3 length equals 14 residues.

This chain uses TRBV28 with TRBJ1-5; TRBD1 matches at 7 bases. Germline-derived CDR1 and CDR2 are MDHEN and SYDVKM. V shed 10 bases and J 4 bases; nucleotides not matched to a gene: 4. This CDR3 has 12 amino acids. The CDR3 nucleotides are TGTGCCATGAAGACAGGGAATCAGCCCCAGCATTTT. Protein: CAMKTGNQPQHF.

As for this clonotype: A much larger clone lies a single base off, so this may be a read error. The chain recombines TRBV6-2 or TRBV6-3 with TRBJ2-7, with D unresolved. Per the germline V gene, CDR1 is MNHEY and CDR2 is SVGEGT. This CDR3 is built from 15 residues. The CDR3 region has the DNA TGTGCCAGCGGTTACTCCCTCGGCAGGAAGGGCGAGCAGTACTTC. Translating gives CASGYSLGRKGEQYF.

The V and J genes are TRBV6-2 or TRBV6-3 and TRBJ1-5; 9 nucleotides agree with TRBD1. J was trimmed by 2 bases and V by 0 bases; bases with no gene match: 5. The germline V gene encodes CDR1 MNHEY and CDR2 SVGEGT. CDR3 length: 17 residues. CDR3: CASSYSNRGLGNQPQHF. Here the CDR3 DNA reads TGTGCCAGCAGTTACTCGAACAGGGGGCTCGGCAATCAGCCCCAGCATTTT.

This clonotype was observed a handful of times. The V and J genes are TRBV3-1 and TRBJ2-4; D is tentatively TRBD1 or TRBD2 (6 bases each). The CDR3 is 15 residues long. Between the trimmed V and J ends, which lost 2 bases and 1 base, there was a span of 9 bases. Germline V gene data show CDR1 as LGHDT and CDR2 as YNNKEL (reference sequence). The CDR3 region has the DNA TGTGCCAGCAGCCAATTAGGGGGGGCCAAAAACATTCAGTACTTC. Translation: CASSQLGGAKNIQYF.

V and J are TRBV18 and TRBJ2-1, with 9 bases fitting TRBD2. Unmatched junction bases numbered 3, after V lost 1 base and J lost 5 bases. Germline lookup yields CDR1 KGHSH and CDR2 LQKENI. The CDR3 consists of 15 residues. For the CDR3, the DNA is TGTGCCAGCTCACCACTAGCGGGGGTCGACAATGAGCAGTTCTTC. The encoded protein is CASSPLAGVDNEQFF.

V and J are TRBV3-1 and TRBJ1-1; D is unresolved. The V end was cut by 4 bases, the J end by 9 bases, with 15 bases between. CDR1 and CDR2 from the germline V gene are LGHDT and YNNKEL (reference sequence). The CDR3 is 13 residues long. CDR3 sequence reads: CASSLLLGGKAFF. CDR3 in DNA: TGTGCCAGCAGCCTATTACTCGGAGGGAAAGCTTTCTTT.

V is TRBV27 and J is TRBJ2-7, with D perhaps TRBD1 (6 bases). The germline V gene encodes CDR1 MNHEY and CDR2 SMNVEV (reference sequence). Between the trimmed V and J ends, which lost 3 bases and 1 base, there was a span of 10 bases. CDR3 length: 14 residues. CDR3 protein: CASSFRTESYEQYF. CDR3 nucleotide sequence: TGTGCCAGCAGTTTCAGGACAGAGTCCTACGAGCAGTACTTC.

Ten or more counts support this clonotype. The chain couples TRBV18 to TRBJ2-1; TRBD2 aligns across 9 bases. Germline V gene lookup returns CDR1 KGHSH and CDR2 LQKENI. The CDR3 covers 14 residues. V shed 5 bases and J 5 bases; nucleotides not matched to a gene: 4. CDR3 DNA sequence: TGTGCCAGCTCAGGGCTAGCGGGGAACAATGAGCAGTTCTTC. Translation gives CASSGLAGNNEQFF.

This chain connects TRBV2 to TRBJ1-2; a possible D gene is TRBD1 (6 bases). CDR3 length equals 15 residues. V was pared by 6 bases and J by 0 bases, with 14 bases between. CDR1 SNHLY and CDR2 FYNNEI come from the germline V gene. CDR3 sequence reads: CASSGSGTPNYGYTF. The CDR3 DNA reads TGTGCCAGCAGCGGTTCCGGGACACCTAACTATGGCTACACCTTC.

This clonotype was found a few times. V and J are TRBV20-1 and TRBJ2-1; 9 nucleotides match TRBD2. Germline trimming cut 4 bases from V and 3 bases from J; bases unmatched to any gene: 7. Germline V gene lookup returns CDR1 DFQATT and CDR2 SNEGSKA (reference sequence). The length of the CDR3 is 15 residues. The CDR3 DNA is TGCAGTGCTAAGGCGGGAGGGCCATTCTACAATGAGCAGTTCTTC. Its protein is CSAKAGGPFYNEQFF.

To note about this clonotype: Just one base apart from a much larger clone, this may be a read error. CDR3 DNA sequence: TGTGCCTGCAGTTTCGGGGCGGGGGAGCAGTACTTC. As protein: CACSFGAGEQYF. The chain has TRBV27 and TRBJ2-7; possible D gene TRBD2, 6 bases. The CDR3 covers 12 residues. Germline V CDR1 and CDR2: MNHEY, SMNVEV (reference sequence).

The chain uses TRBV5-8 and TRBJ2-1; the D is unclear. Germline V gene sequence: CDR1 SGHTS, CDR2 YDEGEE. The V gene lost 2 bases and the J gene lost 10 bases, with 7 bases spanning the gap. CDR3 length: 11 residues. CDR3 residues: CASSLGREQFF. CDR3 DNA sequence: TGTGCCAGCAGCTTAGGCCGAGAGCAGTTCTTC.

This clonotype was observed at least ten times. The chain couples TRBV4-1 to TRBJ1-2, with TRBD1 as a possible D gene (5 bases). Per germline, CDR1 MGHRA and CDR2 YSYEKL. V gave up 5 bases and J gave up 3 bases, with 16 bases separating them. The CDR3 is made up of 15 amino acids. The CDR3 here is CASSSQGWLDYGYTF. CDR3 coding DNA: TGCGCCAGCAGCTCCCAGGGATGGCTCGACTATGGCTACACCTTC.

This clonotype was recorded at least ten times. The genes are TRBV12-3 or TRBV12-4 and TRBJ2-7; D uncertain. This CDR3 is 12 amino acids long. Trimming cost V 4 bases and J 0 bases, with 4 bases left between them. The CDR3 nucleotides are TGTGCCAGCAGTTGGAGCTCCTACGAGCAGTACTTC. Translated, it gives CASSWSSYEQYF.

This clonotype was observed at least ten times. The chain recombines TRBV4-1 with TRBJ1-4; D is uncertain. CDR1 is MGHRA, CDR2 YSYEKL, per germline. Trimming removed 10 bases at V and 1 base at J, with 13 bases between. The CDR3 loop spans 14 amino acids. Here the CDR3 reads CATSRWETNEKLFF. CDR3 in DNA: TGCGCCACCTCCCGTTGGGAAACTAATGAAAAACTGTTTTTT.

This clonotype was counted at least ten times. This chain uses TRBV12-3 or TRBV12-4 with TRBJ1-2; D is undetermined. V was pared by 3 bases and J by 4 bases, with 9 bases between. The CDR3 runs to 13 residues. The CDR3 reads CASSFHSSYGYTF. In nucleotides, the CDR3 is TGTGCCAGCAGTTTTCACAGCTCCTATGGCTACACCTTC.